The clone carrying this T cell receptor beta chain was recorded a few times. These data are taken from a study of T-cell memory formation after mild COVID-19. TCRdb reanalysed the 5' RACE reads using MiXCR and keeps one entry per CDR3 protein. The sample has 110,000 to 150,000 distinct CDR3 sequences; more than 13% are singletons. The ends were cut back, 5 bases at V and 2 bases at J, with 13 bases in the middle. This CDR3 is built from 14 residues. Germline V gives CDR1 SGHRS, CDR2 YFSETQ. The chain employs TRBV5-1 and TRBJ1-2; D unresolved. This receptor was taken from an adult woman who had mild COVID-19 (a few samples of this study predate the infection). Cell type and time point are not known. The source material was PBMCs or a T cell subset sorted from them (not recorded which). The CDR3 loop reads CASSSSAGNYGYTF. CDR3 in DNA: TGCGCCAGCAGTTCGAGTGCCGGGAACTATGGCTACACCTTC.